These T cell receptor beta chains were read from a single sample in a study of beta chain features in type 1 diabetes. The repertoire was sequenced with immunoSEQ multiplex PCR; TCRdb's copy has only in-frame clones and lacks some. The data show around 690,000 clones, roughly 12% seen once. The specimen sequenced was naive CD4+ T cells from blood. These receptors all come from a man younger than 40 with type 1 diabetes. Each CDR3 is given with its conserved first and last residue. The order of the fields is clone size, V gene, CDR3 length, J gene, D gene, CDR3 DNA, CDR3 protein. The D gene is left open where the match is weak. Size tells how often a clone was seen (once, few, many) or the class of an expanded clone, and some rows leave it out.

>-|TRBV20-1|11|TRBJ2-7|-
TGCAGTGCTAGAGCCGGCTACGAGCAGTACTTC
CSARAGYEQYF
>few|TRBV28|14|TRBJ2-7|-
TGTGCCAGCAGTTCAACGGGACAAAACTACGAGCAGTACTTC
CASSSTGQNYEQYF
>few|TRBV9|16|TRBJ2-3|TRBD2
TGTGCCAGCAGCGTAGCTACGTCGGGGGGTCAAGATACGCAGTATTTT
CASSVATSGGQDTQYF
>few|TRBV5-4|15|TRBJ2-1|TRBD2
TGTGCCAGCAGCTTTCGGGGGGAATCAGCCAATGAGCAGTTCTTC
CASSFRGESANEQFF
>-|TRBV28|13|TRBJ1-4|-
TGTGCCAGCAGTCCCGGTGGTTTGGAAAAACTGTTTTTT
CASSPGGLEKLFF
>few|TRBV2|15|TRBJ1-6|-
TGTGCCAGCAGTCCTACTAGGGCCTATAATTCACCCCTCCACTTT
CASSPTRAYNSPLHF
>-|TRBV14|16|TRBJ2-3|-
TGTGCCAGCAGCCAAGATCTGGATATAAAGAGGGCGACGCAGTATTTT
CASSQDLDIKRATQYF
>few|TRBV27|16|TRBJ1-2|TRBD1
TGTGCCAGCAGTTTCATTCTTCCACAGGGGGCCTATGGCTACACCTTC
CASSFILPQGAYGYTF
>-|TRBV6-6|14|TRBJ2-1|-
TGTGCCAGCACGTCGGGGGCCCGATCATCCGTATGGTTCTTC
CASTSGARSSVWFF
>few|TRBV13|17|TRBJ2-5|TRBD2
TGTGCCAGCAGCCGAGCCACGGCGGGGGGAGCGAGGGAGACCCAGTACTTC
CASSRATAGGARETQYF
>few|TRBV9|12|TRBJ2-1|-
TGTGCCAGCAGCACGGACAGCAATGAGCAGTTCTTC
CASSTDSNEQFF
>-|TRBV5-1|18|TRBJ2-3|TRBD2
TGCGCCAGCAGCTTGGGAGGCTTAGCGGGGTCGCGCACAGATACGCAGTATTTT
CASSLGGLAGSRTDTQYF
>-|TRBV7-8|15|TRBJ2-6|-
TGTGCCAGCAGCTTATTCCGCGCTGGGGCCAACGTCCTGACTTTC
CASSLFRAGANVLTF
>few|TRBV19|13|TRBJ1-1|TRBD1
TGTGCCAGTAGGTCAGGGGGTTGGACTGAAGCTTTCTTT
CASRSGGWTEAFF
>few|TRBV7-6|15|TRBJ2-3|TRBD1
TGTGCTAGCAGCGCCGGGACAGGACCAACAGATACGCAGTATTTT
CASSAGTGPTDTQYF
>-|TRBV7-2|12|TRBJ2-2|-
TGTGCCAGCGACCAAAACACCGGGGAGCTGTTTTTT
CASDQNTGELFF
>-|TRBV18|16|TRBJ2-7|TRBD1
TGTGCCAGCTCACCTCGCACCGGGACAGCAGACTACGAGCAGTACTTC
CASSPRTGTADYEQYF
>few|TRBV13|13|TRBJ2-7|-
TGTGCCAGCAGCTGGGGTACAACCTACGAGCAGTACTTC
CASSWGTTYEQYF
>few|TRBV29-1|14|TRBJ1-5|-
TGCAGCGTCGGGGATGGGGTTTTGGATCAGCCCCAGCATTTT
CSVGDGVLDQPQHF
>-|TRBV5-1|15|TRBJ2-7|TRBD2
TGCGCCAGCAGCTCGAGCGGGGGCAGTACCTACGAGCAGTACTTC
CASSSSGGSTYEQYF
>-|TRBV7-9|12|TRBJ1-1|-
TGTGCCAGCAGCTTCCCGAACACTGAAGCTTTCTTT
CASSFPNTEAFF
>-|TRBV5-1|14|TRBJ2-7|-
TGCGCCAGCAGCTTGGCTGGGGGCAACTACGAGCAGTACTTC
CASSLAGGNYEQYF
>-|TRBV15|16|TRBJ2-3|TRBD2
TGTGCCACCAGCAGAGGATCTAGCGGGGTCACAGATACGCAGTATTTT
CATSRGSSGVTDTQYF
>few|TRBV6-5|14|TRBJ1-4|TRBD1
TGTGCCAGCAGTACCGACAGGGGTTCCGAAAAACTGTTTTTT
CASSTDRGSEKLFF
>-|TRBV7-2|14|TRBJ2-4|-
TGTGCCAGCAGCCCCCCTGAATCCAAAAACATTCAGTACTTC
CASSPPESKNIQYF
>few|TRBV21-1|16|TRBJ2-1|-
TGTGCCAGCAGCCCTCGGGGTAGCGGGGGCGCGGTTGAGCAGTTCTTC
CASSPRGSGGAVEQFF
>-|TRBV6-5|16|TRBJ2-3|-
TGTGCCAGCAGTTACTCGATCGGGACTTCAACAGATACGCAGTATTTT
CASSYSIGTSTDTQYF
>-|TRBV9|17|TRBJ2-5|TRBD1
TGTGCCAGCAGCATTACCTACGGGACAGGTTACGTCGAGACCCAGTACTTC
CASSITYGTGYVETQYF
>-|TRBV6-5|15|TRBJ2-6|-
TGTGCCAGCATCGCCCTCGACTCTGGGGCCAACGTCCTGACTTTC
CASIALDSGANVLTF
>-|TRBV5-8|13|TRBJ2-1|TRBD2
TGTGCCAGCGGTACTAGCGGTAGGGATGAGCAGTTCTTC
CASGTSGRDEQFF
>-|TRBV28|12|TRBJ2-7|-
TGTGCCAGCAGTTTAGGAGGGGGCTGGCAGTACTTC
CASSLGGGWQYF
>few|TRBV5-6|13|TRBJ1-5|-
TGTGCCAGCAGCTTGTGGGAAGGTCAGCCCCAGCATTTT
CASSLWEGQPQHF
>-|TRBV7-2|14|TRBJ2-7|-
TGTGCCAGCAGCTTAGCCGACGGAGCCTACGAGCAGTACTTC
CASSLADGAYEQYF
>-|TRBV6-5|14|TRBJ1-1|-
TGTGCCAGCAGTGAAAACCAGGGATACACTGAAGCTTTCTTT
CASSENQGYTEAFF
>-|TRBV6-5|13|TRBJ2-3|-
TGTGCCAGCAGCCTACTGTCCGAAGATACGCAGTATTTT
CASSLLSEDTQYF
>-|TRBV2|12|TRBJ1-1|-
TGTGCCACCTTGTATCAGAACACTGAAGCTTTCTTT
CATLYQNTEAFF
>-|TRBV5-5|12|TRBJ2-1|-
TGTGCCAGCAGGGAACAGGGTCACGAGCAGTTCTTC
CASREQGHEQFF
>-|TRBV4-1|16|TRBJ1-1|TRBD1
TGCGCCAGCAGCCAAATTCAACAGGGGGCTAACACTGAAGCTTTCTTT
CASSQIQQGANTEAFF
>few|TRBV4-3|15|TRBJ1-1|-
TGCGCCAGCAGCCAAGACATCATCATGAACACTGAAGCTTTCTTT
CASSQDIIMNTEAFF